This T cell receptor beta chain is drawn from a study of T-cell reconstitution after alpha-beta-depleted transplantation in children. Preparing the TCRbeta library involved the use of unique molecular identifiers. MiXCR, applied by TCRdb to the PCR reads, yields one record per CDR3 protein. The sample holds about 690,000 distinct CDR3 sequences, roughly 17% seen once. V shed 1 base and J 8 bases; nucleotides not matched to a gene: 4. The CDR3 loop spans 14 amino acids. Germline assignment: CDR1 LGHNA and CDR2 YSLEER. The starting material was PBMCs from the stem cell graft donor, obtained from the stem cell graft. The gene calls are TRBV4-3 and TRBJ2-1, with TRBD1 matching over 8 bases. The receptor's source is a human donor who donated a stem cell graft to a child with acute myeloid leukemia. For the CDR3, the DNA is TGCGCCAGCAGCCAAGTCGGACAGGGCTATGAGCAGTTCTTC. This sequence encodes CASSQVGQGYEQFF.